The 10 T cell receptor beta chains in this list originate from one sample, sequenced in a study of blood T cell repertoires in COVID-19. Repertoires were generated with immunoSEQ multiplex PCR, while TCRdb's copy carries only in-frame clones and drops some. The sample records 150,000 to 200,000 clones, 80% to 85% being singletons. Source material: peripheral blood. Receptors were obtained from a woman in her 70s with COVID-19, enrolled during active disease.

This chain links TRBV11-2 with TRBJ1-5; no reliable D call. Looked up from germline, CDR1 is SGHAT and CDR2 is FQNNGV. This CDR3 contains 13 residues. V was shortened by 0 bases and J by 9 bases, with 9 bases between the two germline ends. CDR3 coding DNA: TGTGCCAGCAGCTTAGAGGTACTTAGGCCCCAGCATTTT. It codes for CASSLEVLRPQHF. Filled out from reference TRBV11-2 and TRBJ1-5, the complete variable domain reads EAGVAQSPRYKIIEKRQSVAFWCNPISGHATLYWYQQILGQGPKLLIQFQNNGVVDDSQLPKDRFSAERLKGVDSTLKIQPAKLEDSAVYLCASSLEVLRPQHFGDGTRLSIL.

CDR3 in DNA: TGTGCCAGCAGCGTAGCTAGCGGTAGCACAGATACGCAGTATTTT. This codes for CASSVASGSTDTQYF. The rearrangement uses TRBV9 and TRBJ2-3, with 7 bases matching TRBD2. The CDR3 extends over 15 amino acids. CDR1 is SGDLS and CDR2 is YYNGEE in the germline V gene. Trimming removed 0 bases from V and 0 bases from J; junction bases left unmatched: 1.

The chain recombines TRBV7-3 with TRBJ2-2; 15 bases match TRBD2. The CDR3 extends over 16 amino acids. J gave up 6 bases and V 4 bases, and 3 bases lay outside the gene matches. Germline V gives CDR1 SGHTA, CDR2 FQGTGA. CDR3 nucleotide sequence: TGTGCCAGCAGCTGGACTAGCGGGGGGGCCCCCGGGGAGCTGTTTTTT. This sequence encodes CASSWTSGGAPGELFF.

This clone showed up just a few times. The rearrangement joins TRBV7-6 to TRBJ2-2; 10 bases match TRBD1. The V gene end was trimmed by 0 bases and the J gene end by 8 bases; junction bases not matched to a gene: 9. The CDR3 has 17 residues. The germline V gene encodes CDR1 SGHVS and CDR2 FNYEAQ. This CDR3 is CASSLAPGQGRKGELFF. DNA of the CDR3: TGTGCCAGCAGCTTAGCTCCGGGACAGGGGCGAAAAGGGGAGCTGTTTTTT.

The chain is built from TRBV9 and TRBJ2-7; 9 bases align to TRBD2. CDR3 length equals 14 residues. The germline V gene has CDR1 SGDLS and CDR2 YYNGEE. V lost 2 bases, J lost 9 bases, and 9 bases stayed unmatched. CDR3 residues: CASSVRLAARRQYV. The CDR3 bases are TGTGCCAGCAGCGTCAGACTAGCGGCCAGGCGGCAGTACGTC.

The chain joins TRBV10-1 to TRBJ2-5, with 7 bases aligning to TRBD2. CDR1 is WNHNN and CDR2 is SYGVQD in the germline V gene (reference sequence). CDR3 length equals 15 residues. Trimming removed 4 bases from V and 1 base from J; junction bases left unmatched: 6. The CDR3 spells CASSGPERGQETQYF. CDR3 in DNA: TGCGCCAGCAGTGGACCAGAGCGGGGCCAAGAGACCCAGTACTTC.

There are a few counts of this clone. The chain carries TRBV23-1 and TRBJ2-7; TRBD1 is a possible D gene (5 bases). TRBV23-1 is annotated as an ORF whose role is uncertain. The CDR3 extends over 14 amino acids. Trimming took 1 base from V and 1 from J, leaving 8 bases between them. CDR3 in DNA: TGCGCCAGCAGTCAATGGGGCGGATCCTACGAGCAGTACTTC. Translated: CASSQWGGSYEQYF.

The DNA of the CDR3 is TGTGCCACCTCTCGGGGGAGACTCAATGAGCAGTTCTTC. It yields the protein CATSRGRLNEQFF. The chain has TRBV24-1 and TRBJ2-1; D is perhaps TRBD2 (6 bases). CDR3 size: 13 residues. The V gene's germline CDR1 is KGHDR and CDR2 SFDVKD. Trimming took off 9 bases at V and 6 bases at J, with 14 bases between the two ends.

This clone was observed a few times. The chain links TRBV7-9 to TRBJ2-1; 8 bases line up with TRBD1. Germline V gene sequence: CDR1 SEHNR, CDR2 FQNEAQ (reference sequence). The J segment lost 2 bases and the V segment lost 0 bases, leaving 3 bases of the junction unmatched. This CDR3 comprises 16 residues. CDR3 in amino acids: CASSLAGRGPYNEQFF. The CDR3 region has the DNA TGTGCCAGCAGCTTAGCTGGCAGGGGGCCCTACAATGAGCAGTTCTTC.

This chain uses TRBV9 with TRBJ2-5; tentatively, D is TRBD2 (6 bases). The CDR3 runs to 15 residues. The germline V gene has CDR1 SGDLS and CDR2 YYNGEE. Trimming removed 0 bases from V and 0 bases from J, with 9 bases in between. The CDR3 protein is CASSVVGGDQETQYF. CDR3 nucleotide sequence: TGTGCCAGCAGCGTAGTCGGCGGGGACCAAGAGACCCAGTACTTC.